This entry concerns a single TCR beta chain. The data stem from a study of blood T cell repertoires in COVID-19. CDR1 LGHDT and CDR2 YNNKEL come from the germline V gene (reference sequence). The CDR3 sequence is 15 residues long. V was cut by 3 bases and J by 0 bases, with 11 bases left in between. Data came from immunoSEQ multiplex PCR; TCRdb stores just in-frame clones and leaves some out. The sample has approximately 100,000 clones; approximately 87% are singletons. This chain links TRBV3-1 (or the pseudogene TRBV3-2) with TRBJ2-5; D is perhaps TRBD2 (6 bases). The receptor was derived from a woman aged 25 to 39 with acute or convalescent COVID-19. The specimen was peripheral blood. CDR3 in amino acids: CASSQAGSNQETQYF. CDR3 nucleotide sequence: TGTGCCAGCAGCCAGGCGGGGAGTAACCAAGAGACCCAGTACTTC.